This T cell receptor (beta chain) came from a study of T cell responses to AZD1222 COVID-19 vaccine (dated by TCRdb to the early 2020s). Regarding the complete study: A total of 230 to 250 trial participants underwent TCR sequencing, of whom about 210 received two doses of AZD1222 and 26 received two doses of the MenACWY control vaccine. Trial participants were enrolled by age into 18-55, 56-69 and 70-plus year subgroups, with 148, 28 and 57 TCR-sequenced participants respectively. Paper-wide results and their limitations: The vaccine-associated CD4 TCRs covered the entire spike protein, and the dominant responses fell in regions 160-218 and 743-854. Most participants were white British and females outnumbered males, and the authors suggested that clonal diversity may have been underestimated. No day 14 peak-response samples were available, so repertoires were characterized only after the peak T cell response. Conclusions about previously exposed vaccinees are limited because only six or seven AZD1222 recipients were SARS-CoV-2 seropositive at baseline. In the small 56-69-year group, the increase in depth fell short of significance, most likely because of low power. After two AZD1222 doses, both the breadth and the depth of spike-specific TCRs were significantly higher than at day 0 and than in MenACWY recipients. Epitopes outside the regions mutated in the B.1.351 and B.1.1.7 variants were reportedly recognized by nearly half of the unique spike-specific TCRs.

As to this clone: The antigen this receptor binds is unknown. Base qualities are not recorded, but no much larger clone differs from it by a single base.

This specimen's time point label, per the study, means: baseline before first vaccination. The sample's treatment or condition label, decoded: meningococcal conjugate vaccine given as trial control. Vaccinee samples came from UK trials COV001 and COV002, including a single-blind randomized controlled phase 2/3 trial of AZD1222 (ChAdOx1 nCoV-19) in healthy adults. For TCRbeta chain sequencing, PBMC samples were collected from trial participants at day 0 and at day 28 after the second dose. The CDR3 regions of human TCRbeta chains were analyzed by immunosequencing. The paper's processing steps were these. Repertoire TCRs were matched against a reference library of SARS-CoV-2-specific TCRs generated with the MIRA antigen-specificity platform. Breadth was defined as the fraction of unique TCRs that were SARS-CoV-2-associated, and depth was defined as the fraction of total T cells that were SARS-CoV-2-associated. Using the MIRA data, each spike-specific TCR was assigned both to the spike region to which the TCR was reactive and to a CD4 or CD8 class. Log10-transformed breadth and depth values were compared by one-way ANOVA with Sidak's multiple comparisons tests. Imported from immuneACCESS, the table was reduced by TCRdb to in-frame sequences with V and J called. These copies leave out some clones; in studies compared against another copy, an unresolved V gene accounts for under half, and the cause of the remainder is not known. V, J and clone size were drawn from that table, and D and trimming were deduced from the DNA. The sample data list about 140,000 clones, and more than 80% of these were observed just once. The ten top clones hold 0.75% to 1% of the sample.

Sequencing used peripheral blood, obtained on day 0 of MenACWY control vaccination. This TCR came from an adult in good health.

The CDR3 reads as follows: CASSDGQNTEAFF. DNA sequence: TGTGCCAGCAGTGATGGACAGAACACTGAAGCTTTCTTT. The chain links TRBV6-2 or TRBV6-3 with TRBJ1-1; matching of 5 bases hints at TRBD1 as the D gene. The CDR3 starts with the cysteine, ends with the phenylalanine, and has 13 residues. Kept here is only the CDR3 DNA, which spans 39 bases and is read in frame from base 1. The junction shows trimming of 5 bases on V and 1 base on J, plus 8 bases between the germline ends. Based on the germline V gene, the CDR1 and CDR2 sequences are MNHEY and SVGEGT.